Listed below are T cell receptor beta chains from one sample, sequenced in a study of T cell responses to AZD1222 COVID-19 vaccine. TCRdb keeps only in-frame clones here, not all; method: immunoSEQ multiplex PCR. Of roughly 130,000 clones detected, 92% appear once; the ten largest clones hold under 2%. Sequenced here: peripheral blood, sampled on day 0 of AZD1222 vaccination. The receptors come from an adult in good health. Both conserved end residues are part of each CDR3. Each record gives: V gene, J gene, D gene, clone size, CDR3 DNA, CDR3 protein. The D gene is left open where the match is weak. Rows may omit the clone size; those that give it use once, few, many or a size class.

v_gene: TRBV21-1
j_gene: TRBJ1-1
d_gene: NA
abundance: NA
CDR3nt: TGTGCCAGCAGCAAAGAGGAGGGCAGGGTCGACACTGAAGCTTTCTTT
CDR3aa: CASSKEEGRVDTEAFF

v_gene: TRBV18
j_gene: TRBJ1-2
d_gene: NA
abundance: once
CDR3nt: TGTGCCAGCTCACCACCCCAGAGACACTATGGCTACACCTTC
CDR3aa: CASSPPQRHYGYTF

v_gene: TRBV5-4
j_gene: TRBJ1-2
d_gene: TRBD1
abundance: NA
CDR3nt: TGTGCCAGCAGCTTAACCGGGACAGGGGCGTTGGGCTACACCTTC
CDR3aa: CASSLTGTGALGYTF

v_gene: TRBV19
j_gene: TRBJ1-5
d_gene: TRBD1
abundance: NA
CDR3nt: TGTGCCAGCGGGGGGGGACAGGGAGGTCAGCCCCAGCATTTT
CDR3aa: CASGGGQGGQPQHF

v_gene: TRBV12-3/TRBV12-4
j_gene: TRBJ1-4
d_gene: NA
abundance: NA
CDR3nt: TGTGCCAGCAGGGGGTATAATGAAAAACTGTTTTTT
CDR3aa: CASRGYNEKLFF

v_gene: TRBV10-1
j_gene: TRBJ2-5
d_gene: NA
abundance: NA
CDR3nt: TGCGCCAGCCGACGGGACGGACAAGAGACCCAGTACTTC
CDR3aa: CASRRDGQETQYF

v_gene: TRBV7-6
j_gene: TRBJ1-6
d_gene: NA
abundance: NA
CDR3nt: TGTGCCAGCAGCTTATTATGGGGGCGGGACTCACCCCTCCACTTT
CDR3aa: CASSLLWGRDSPLHF

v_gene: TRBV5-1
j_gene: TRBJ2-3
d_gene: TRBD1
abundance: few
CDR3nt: TGCGCCAGCCCGGGACAGGGTAGCACAGATACGCAGTATTTT
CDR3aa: CASPGQGSTDTQYF

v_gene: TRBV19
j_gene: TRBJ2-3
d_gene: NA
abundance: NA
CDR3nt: TGTGCCAGTAGTACCGGGACTGTAGATACGCAGTATTTT
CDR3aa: CASSTGTVDTQYF

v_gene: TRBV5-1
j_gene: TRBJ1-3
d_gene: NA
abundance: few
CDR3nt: TGCGCCAGCAGCTATACCGGGCGCCCCTCTGGAAACACCATATATTTT
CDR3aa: CASSYTGRPSGNTIYF

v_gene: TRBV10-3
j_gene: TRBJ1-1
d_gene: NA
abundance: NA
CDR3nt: TGTGCCATCAGCCAACAGGGGAACACTGAAGCTTTCTTT
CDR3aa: CAISQQGNTEAFF

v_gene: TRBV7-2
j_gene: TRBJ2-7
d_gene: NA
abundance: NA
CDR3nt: TGTGCCAGCAGCTTAGGCGCAGCCTCCTACGAGCAGTACTTC
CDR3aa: CASSLGAASYEQYF

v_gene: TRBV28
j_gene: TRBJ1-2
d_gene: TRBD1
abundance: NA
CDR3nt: TGTGCCAGCAGTTCCACAGGGGAGGCTGGCTACACCTTC
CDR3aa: CASSSTGEAGYTF

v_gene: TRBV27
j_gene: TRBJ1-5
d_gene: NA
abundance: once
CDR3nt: TGTGCCAGCAGTCCGCTATATAGCAATCAGCCCCAGCATTTT
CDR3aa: CASSPLYSNQPQHF

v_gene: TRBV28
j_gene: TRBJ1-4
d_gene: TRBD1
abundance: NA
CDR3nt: TGTGCCAGCAGTTCCCCTAACAGGGGGACTAATGAAAAACTGTTTTTT
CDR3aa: CASSSPNRGTNEKLFF

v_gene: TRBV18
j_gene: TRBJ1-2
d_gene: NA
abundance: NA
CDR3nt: TGTGCCAGCTCAGTCCGGGACACGTATGGCTACACCTTC
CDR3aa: CASSVRDTYGYTF

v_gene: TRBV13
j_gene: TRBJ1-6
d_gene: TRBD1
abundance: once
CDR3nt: TGTGCCAGCAGCTTGGACAGGTCTAATTCACCCCTCCACTTT
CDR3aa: CASSLDRSNSPLHF

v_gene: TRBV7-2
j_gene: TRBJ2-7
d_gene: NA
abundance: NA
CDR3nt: TGTGCCAGCAGCTTAGCTGGGGTCTACGAGCAGTACTTC
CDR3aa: CASSLAGVYEQYF

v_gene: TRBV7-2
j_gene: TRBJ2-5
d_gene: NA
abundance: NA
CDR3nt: TGTGCCAGCAGCGCCCAGGACAGGGAGGGGACCCAGTACTTC
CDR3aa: CASSAQDREGTQYF

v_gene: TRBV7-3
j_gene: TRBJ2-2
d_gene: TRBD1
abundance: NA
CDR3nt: TGTGCCAGCAGCTTAACTACCGGGACAGGGGCCGGGGAGCTGTTTTTT
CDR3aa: CASSLTTGTGAGELFF

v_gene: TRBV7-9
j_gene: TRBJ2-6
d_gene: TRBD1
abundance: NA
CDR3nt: TGTGCCAGCAGCCCCGGACAGGGGCAAAGCAACGTCCTGACTTTC
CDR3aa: CASSPGQGQSNVLTF

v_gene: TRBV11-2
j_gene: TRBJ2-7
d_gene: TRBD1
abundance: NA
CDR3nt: TGTGCCAGCCATATCTTGGGGACAGGGGACGAGCAGTACTTC
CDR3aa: CASHILGTGDEQYF

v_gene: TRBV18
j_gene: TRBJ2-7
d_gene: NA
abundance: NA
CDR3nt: TGTGCCAGCTCACCTGGCGGGACAATCTCCTACGAGCAGTACTTC
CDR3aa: CASSPGGTISYEQYF

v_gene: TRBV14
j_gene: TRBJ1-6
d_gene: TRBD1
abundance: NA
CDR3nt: TGTGCCAGCAGCCAAGACAGGGGGGGTTCTAATTCACCCCTCCACTTT
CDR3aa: CASSQDRGGSNSPLHF

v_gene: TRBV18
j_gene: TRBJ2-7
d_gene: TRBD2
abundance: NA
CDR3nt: TGTGCCAGCTCGCCTACTAGCGGGGGGGCGGCGGAGCAGTACTTC
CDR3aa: CASSPTSGGAAEQYF

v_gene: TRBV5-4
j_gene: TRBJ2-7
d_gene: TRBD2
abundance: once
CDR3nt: TGTGCCAGCAGCAAGCTAGCGGGGGGTATCTACGAGCAGTACTTC
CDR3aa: CASSKLAGGIYEQYF

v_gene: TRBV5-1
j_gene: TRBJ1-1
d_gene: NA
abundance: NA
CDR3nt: TGCGCCAGCAGCCCGGGGCTGAACACTGAAGCTTTCTTT
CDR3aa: CASSPGLNTEAFF

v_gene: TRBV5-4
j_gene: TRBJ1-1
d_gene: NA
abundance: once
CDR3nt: TGTGCCAGCAGCTTGGACGTGGCCATGAACACTGAAGCTTTCTTT
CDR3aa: CASSLDVAMNTEAFF

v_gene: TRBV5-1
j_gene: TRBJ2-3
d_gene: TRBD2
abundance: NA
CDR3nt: TGCGCCAGCAGCTCCGGGACTAGCGGGGGAGATACGCAGTATTTT
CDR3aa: CASSSGTSGGDTQYF

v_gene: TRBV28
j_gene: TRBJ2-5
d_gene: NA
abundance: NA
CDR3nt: TGTGCCAGCAGTTTATGGCAGCAAGAGACCCAGTACTTC
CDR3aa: CASSLWQQETQYF

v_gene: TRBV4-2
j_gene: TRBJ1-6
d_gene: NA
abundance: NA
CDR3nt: TGTGCCAGCAGCCCTAGAACAGGGTTTAATTCACCCCTCCACTTT
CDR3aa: CASSPRTGFNSPLHF

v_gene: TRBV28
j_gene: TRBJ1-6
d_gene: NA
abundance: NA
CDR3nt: TGTGCCAGCAGTTCCCAGCGGGGTATGTGGAATAATTCACCCCTCCACTTT
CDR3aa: CASSSQRGMWNNSPLHF

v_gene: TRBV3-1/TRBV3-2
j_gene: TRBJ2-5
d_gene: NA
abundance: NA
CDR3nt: TGTGCCAGCAGCCAAGATAGGGGCGTGCAAGAGACCCAGTACTTC
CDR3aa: CASSQDRGVQETQYF

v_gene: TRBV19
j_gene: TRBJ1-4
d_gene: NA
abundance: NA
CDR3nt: TGTGCCAGTAGCATCGAGGCAGGTGAAAAACTGTTTTTT
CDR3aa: CASSIEAGEKLFF

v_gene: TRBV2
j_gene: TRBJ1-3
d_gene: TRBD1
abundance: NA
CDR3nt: TGTGCCAGCGGGGCTAGTCAGGGGGGCGGAAACACCATATATTTT
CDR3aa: CASGASQGGGNTIYF

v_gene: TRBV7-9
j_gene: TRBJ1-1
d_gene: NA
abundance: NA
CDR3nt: TGTGCCAGCAGCTTACGGAACGGCTTCCCTACCACTGAAGCTTTCTTT
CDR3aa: CASSLRNGFPTTEAFF

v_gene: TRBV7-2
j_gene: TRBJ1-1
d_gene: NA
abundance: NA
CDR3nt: TGTGCCAGCAGCGAGAGGATGAGGGAGATTGAAGCTTTCTTT
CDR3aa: CASSERMREIEAFF